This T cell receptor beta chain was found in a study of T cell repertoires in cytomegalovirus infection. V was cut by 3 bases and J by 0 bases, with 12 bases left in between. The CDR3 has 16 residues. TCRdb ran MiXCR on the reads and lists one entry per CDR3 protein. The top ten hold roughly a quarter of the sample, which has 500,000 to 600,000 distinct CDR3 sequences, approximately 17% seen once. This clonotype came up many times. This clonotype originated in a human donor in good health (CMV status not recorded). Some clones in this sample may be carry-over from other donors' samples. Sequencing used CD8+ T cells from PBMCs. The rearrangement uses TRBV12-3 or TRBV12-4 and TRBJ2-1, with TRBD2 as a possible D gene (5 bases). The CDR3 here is CASSLVRDISYNEQFF. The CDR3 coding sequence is TGTGCCAGCAGTTTGGTCCGGGATATCTCCTACAATGAGCAGTTCTTC.